Presented here are 8 T cell receptor beta chains from one specimen sequenced in a study of T cells in Graves' hyperthyroidism and ophthalmopathy. What was amplified from RNA transcripts were TCR beta CDR3 regions. The TCR CDR3 was amplified in a first-round RT-PCR using the HTBI primer set. In TCRdb, the multiplex PCR reads were re-called with MiXCR into one record per CDR3 protein. The data contain 500,000 to 750,000 distinct CDR3 sequences, roughly 46% of them singletons. The sample was peripheral blood or thyroid tissue (not recorded which). The receptors come from a woman younger than 35 with Graves' hyperthyroidism.

This clonotype was picked up many times. The gene calls are TRBV2 and TRBJ1-1; the D is unclear. The germline CDR1 and CDR2 sequences are SNHLY and FYNNEI. The CDR3 is 12 amino acids. V was cut by 4 bases and J by 6 bases, with 9 bases left in between. Here the CDR3 reads CASSADESEAFF. CDR3 bases: TGTGCCAGCAGTGCAGATGAATCTGAAGCTTTCTTT.

Points on this clonotype: One base away lies a much larger clone, so this may be a sequencing read error. The V and J genes are TRBV6-1 and TRBJ2-5; D not resolved. The CDR3 loop spans 13 amino acids. Germline lookup yields CDR1 MNHNS and CDR2 SASEGT. V gave up 5 bases and J gave up 6 bases, with 13 bases separating them. CDR3 sequence: CASSTQRMKTQYF. For the CDR3, the DNA is TGTGCCAGCAGTACCCAGCGTATGAAGACCCAGTACTTC.

With respect to this clonotype: This may arise from a read error, as a much more abundant clone is one base away. The chain is built from TRBV19 and TRBJ2-2, with a possible D match to TRBD1 (6 bases). The CDR3 contains 16 residues. Germline loops: CDR1 LNHDA, CDR2 SQIVND (reference sequence). V gave up 5 bases and J gave up 7 bases, with 20 bases separating them. CDR3 nucleotide sequence: TGTGCCAGTAGTCCGATAAGAGACAAGGGGGTCGGGGAGCTGTTTTTT. As protein: CASSPIRDKGVGELFF.

Notes on this clonotype: Because it lacks the conserved phenylalanine or tryptophan at the end, this CDR3 is likely a read error. The DNA is omitted, as the CDR3 cannot be located on it reliably, and the CDR3 follows TCRdb's listing. J is TRBJ1-4 and V is TRBV20-1; the table's D call of TRBD1 was not tested on the DNA. Looked up from germline, CDR1 is DFQATT and CDR2 is SNEGSKA (reference sequence). The CDR3 contains 9 residues when both ends are counted. The CDR3 protein is CSARIAGGA.

The gene calls are TRBV7-2 and TRBJ1-6, with unresolved D. Germline CDR1 SGHTA, CDR2 FQGNSA. The CDR3 sequence is 16 residues long. Trimming took off 2 bases at V and 9 bases at J, with 17 bases between the two ends. The CDR3 bases are TGTGCCAGCAGCTTACCGGGTAGAGGCGTCAGTTCACCCCTCCACTTT. Its protein product is CASSLPGRGVSSPLHF.

The table lists this clonotype with many counts. This chain links TRBV5-1 with TRBJ1-1; possibly TRBD1 for D (5 bases). CDR1 is SGHRS, CDR2 YFSETQ, per germline. There are 16 residues in the CDR3. V was shortened by 0 bases and J by 2 bases, with 14 bases between the two germline ends. CDR3 residues: CASSLESFGGNTEAFF. CDR3 sequence (DNA): TGCGCCAGCAGCTTGGAAAGTTTCGGGGGAAACACTGAAGCTTTCTTT.

The chain couples TRBV24-1 to TRBJ2-7; D unclear. Trimming removed 5 bases at V and 7 bases at J, with 17 bases between. The CDR3 extends over 14 amino acids. Germline V gives CDR1 KGHDR, CDR2 SFDVKD. CDR3 residues: CATSAPLPSQEQYF. The CDR3 nucleotides read TGTGCCACCAGTGCCCCCCTCCCCTCTCAGGAGCAGTACTTC.

The chain links TRBV2 to TRBJ2-5; D tentatively reads TRBD1 or TRBD2 (5 bases each). This CDR3 is 14 amino acids long. V dropped 6 bases and J dropped 4 bases, with 15 bases sitting between them. The germline V gene has CDR1 SNHLY and CDR2 FYNNEI. The CDR3 here is CASRRYGTAETQYF. In nucleotides, the CDR3 is TGTGCCAGCAGGAGGTATGGGACGGCAGAGACCCAGTACTTC. The full variable domain, rest sourced from reference TRBV2 and TRBJ2-5, is EPEVTQTPSHQVTQMGQEVILRCVPISNHLYFYWYRQILGQKVEFLVSFYNNEISEKSEIFDDQFSVERPDGSNFTLKIRSTKLEDSAMYFCASRRYGTAETQYFGPGTRLLVL.